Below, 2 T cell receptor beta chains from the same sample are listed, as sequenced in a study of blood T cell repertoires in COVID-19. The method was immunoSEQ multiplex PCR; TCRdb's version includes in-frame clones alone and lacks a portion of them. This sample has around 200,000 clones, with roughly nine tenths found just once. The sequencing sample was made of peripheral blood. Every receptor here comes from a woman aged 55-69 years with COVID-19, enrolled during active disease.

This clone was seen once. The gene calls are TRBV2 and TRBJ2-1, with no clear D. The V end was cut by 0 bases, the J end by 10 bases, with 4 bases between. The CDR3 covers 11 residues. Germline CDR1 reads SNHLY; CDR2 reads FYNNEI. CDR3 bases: TGTGCCAGCAGTGAAGCCTCGGAGCAGTTCTTC. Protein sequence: CASSEASEQFF.

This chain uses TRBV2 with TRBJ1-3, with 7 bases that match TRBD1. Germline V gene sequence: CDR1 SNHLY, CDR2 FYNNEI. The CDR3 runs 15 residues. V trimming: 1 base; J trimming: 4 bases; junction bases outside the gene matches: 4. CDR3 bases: TGTGCCAGCAGTGAAGACAGGGGAAAGGGAAACACCATATATTTT. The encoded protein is CASSEDRGKGNTIYF.